This T cell receptor (beta chain) was documented in a study of PD-L1 blockade in urothelial cancer. Here immunoSEQ multiplex PCR was the method, and the copy in TCRdb shows in-frame clones only, minus some. The sample carries roughly 39,000 clones, approximately 91% recorded once. Trimming took off 4 bases at V and 0 bases at J, with 16 bases between the two ends. The CDR3 covers 16 residues. Per the germline V gene, CDR1 is SGHVS and CDR2 is FQNEAQ. Documented time point: pretreatment peripheral blood. This clonotype was sampled from a woman aged 55-75 years with urothelial cancer. The specimen comprised PBMCs, sampled around atezolizumab (anti-PD-L1) treatment. The genes are TRBV7-8 and TRBJ2-7, with D possibly matching TRBD2 (5 bases). The CDR3 DNA is TGTGCCAGCAGCTCAACTGTACTAGGGTCCTCCTACGAGCAGTACTTC. Translated, it gives CASSSTVLGSSYEQYF. Variable domain in full (rest from reference TRBV7-8 and TRBJ2-7): GAGVSQSPRYKVAKRGQDVALRCDPISGHVSLFWYQQALGQGPEFLTYFQNEAQLDKSGLPSDRFFAERPEGSVSTLKIQRTQQEDSAVYLCASSSTVLGSSYEQYFGPGTRLTVT.